This T cell receptor (beta chain) originates from a study of T cell repertoires in cytomegalovirus infection. The CDR3 covers 17 residues. CDR1 is LNHDA, CDR2 SQIVND, per germline (reference sequence). V was trimmed by 3 bases and J by 0 bases, leaving 15 bases between them. This clonotype was recorded a few times. TCRdb recomputed calls from the reads with MiXCR, one row per CDR3 protein. The sample includes about 360,000 distinct CDR3 sequences, 15% to 20% of them seen just once. The chain couples TRBV19 to TRBJ2-1; a weak D match, TRBD1 (6 bases). The clonotype originates from a human donor in good health (CMV status not recorded). Some clones in this sample may be carry-over from other donors' samples. The sequenced sample was PBMCs. The CDR3 here is CASSIQGTGLSYNEQFF. As DNA, the CDR3 is TGTGCCAGTAGTATCCAGGGGACGGGCCTCTCCTACAATGAGCAGTTCTTC. The whole variable domain, remainder taken from reference TRBV19 and TRBJ2-1, is DGGITQSPKYLFRKEGQNVTLSCEQNLNHDAMYWYRQDPGQGLRLIYYSQIVNDFQKGDIAEGYSVSREKKESFPLTVTSAQKNPTAFYLCASSIQGTGLSYNEQFFGPGTRLTVL.